Listed here are 27 T cell receptor beta chains from one sample, sequenced in a study of cytomegalovirus exposure and HLA in healthy donors. The PCR had 60 Vbeta and 13 Jbeta primers. TCRdb keeps only in-frame clones here, not all; method: immunoSEQ multiplex PCR. This table has some 100,000 clones, 65% to 80% appearing once. The specimen was PBMCs. Source of these receptors: a woman in her forties or fifties in good health and CMV-seropositive.

The chain couples TRBV6-1 to TRBJ1-2, with a weak D call TRBD1 (5 bases). This CDR3 has 15 residues. The germline gives CDR1 MNHNS, CDR2 SASEGT. Trimming took off 0 bases at V and 7 bases at J, with 15 bases between the two ends. CDR3: CASSEALGRLGGYTF. The CDR3 region has the DNA TGTGCCAGCAGTGAAGCGCTGGGGCGGTTGGGTGGCTACACCTTC.

The chain uses TRBV25-1 and TRBJ2-7; 9 nucleotides match TRBD2. The CDR3 consists of 14 residues. CDR1 and CDR2 from the germline V gene are MGHDK and SYGVNS. The J segment lost 0 bases and the V segment lost 6 bases, leaving 3 bases of the junction unmatched. CDR3: CASRAGGGSYEQYF. The CDR3 DNA is TGTGCCAGCAGAGCGGGAGGCGGCTCCTACGAGCAGTACTTC.

The J gene is TRBJ2-1, the V gene TRBV7-6, with 10 nucleotides matching TRBD2. CDR1 and CDR2 from the germline V gene are SGHVS and FNYEAQ. V lost 7 bases, J lost 8 bases, and 26 bases stayed unmatched. The length of the CDR3 is 20 residues. In DNA, the CDR3 is TGTGCCAGCACTTTTAGAGAGGGAAGGGCGGCTAGCGGGAGTTGGGATGAGCAGTTCTTC. This translates into CASTFREGRAASGSWDEQFF.

V usage is TRBV9 and J usage is TRBJ1-2; D possibly corresponds to TRBD1 (6 bases). From germline, CDR1 is SGDLS and CDR2 YYNGEE. The CDR3 has 14 amino acids. V lost 0 bases, J lost 3 bases, and 9 bases lay in between. CDR3 nucleotides: TGTGCCAGCAGCGTAGGCAGGGGTGACTATGGCTACACCTTC. Protein: CASSVGRGDYGYTF.

The chain combines TRBV11-3 with TRBJ2-1; 9 nucleotides match TRBD2. Trimming took 5 bases from V and 4 from J; bases not matched to a gene: 9. This CDR3 has 16 residues. The germline CDR1 and CDR2 sequences are SGHNT and YENEEA. This CDR3 is CASSGRTSATYNEQFF. CDR3 bases: TGTGCCAGCAGCGGGCGGACTAGCGCTACATACAATGAGCAGTTCTTC.

The chain has TRBV6-5 and TRBJ2-6, with D hard to call. Trimming removed 10 bases at V and 2 bases at J, with 12 bases between. The germline V gene has CDR1 MNHEY and CDR2 SVGAGI. This CDR3 contains 14 residues. CDR3 region: CATETKAGANVLTF. CDR3 DNA sequence: TGTGCCACTGAAACAAAAGCTGGGGCCAACGTCCTGACTTTC.

The chain links TRBV10-3 to TRBJ1-4; 8 nucleotides agree with TRBD1. Germline lookup yields CDR1 ENHRY and CDR2 SYGVKD. Trimming cost V 2 bases and J 8 bases; bases outside gene matches: 7. The CDR3 length is 15 residues. Here the CDR3 reads CAISESGQGLEKLFF. The CDR3 region has the DNA TGTGCCATCAGTGAGAGCGGACAGGGCTTAGAAAAACTGTTTTTT.

The chain uses TRBV5-4 and TRBJ2-4, with D tentatively TRBD2 (7 bases). CDR3 length equals 16 residues. Germline CDR1 reads SGHNT; CDR2 reads YYREEE (reference sequence). V lost 3 bases and J lost 7, with 20 bases in between. CDR3 residues: CASSWRGGVVENIQYF. CDR3 nucleotide sequence: TGTGCCAGCAGCTGGAGGGGGGGGGTAGTTGAGAACATTCAGTACTTC.

The gene calls are TRBV5-6 and TRBJ1-6; D is unresolved. Per the germline V gene, CDR1 is SGHDT and CDR2 is YYEEEE. V was pared by 4 bases and J by 14 bases, with 16 bases between. This CDR3 is 13 amino acids long. Here the CDR3 reads CASSPGSPGALHF. In DNA, the CDR3 is TGTGCCAGCAGCCCGGGGTCTCCTGGGGCCCTCCACTTT.

The chain joins TRBV6-5 to TRBJ1-2; D perhaps matches TRBD1 (6 bases). The CDR3 has 14 amino acids. Trimming cost V 7 bases and J 7 bases, with 19 bases left between them. CDR1 and CDR2 (germline): MNHEY, SVGAGI. The CDR3 DNA reads as TGTGCCAGCACGGCCCGGGGGGGGGCGGGTGGCTACACCTTC. Amino acids: CASTARGGAGGYTF.

The rearrangement joins TRBV6-5 to TRBJ1-2; TRBD1 might be the D (6 bases). Germline lookup yields CDR1 MNHEY and CDR2 SVGAGI. This CDR3 is built from 13 residues. Trimming took 4 bases from V and 2 from J, leaving 8 bases between them. The CDR3 sequence: CASSLTGNYGYTF. CDR3 bases: TGTGCCAGCAGTTTGACAGGAAACTATGGCTACACCTTC.

The J gene is TRBJ2-5, the V gene TRBV10-3, with D perhaps TRBD2 (6 bases). Germline CDR1 and CDR2: ENHRY and SYGVKD. This CDR3 comprises 15 residues. V was clipped by 2 bases and J by 6 bases, with 16 bases between them. CDR3 sequence: CAISEGQGGVKTQYF. CDR3 DNA: TGTGCCATCAGTGAGGGGCAGGGAGGAGTGAAGACCCAGTACTTC.

This clone appeared a few times. V gene TRBV10-1 combines with J gene TRBJ2-7, with D perhaps TRBD2 (5 bases). This CDR3 region has 16 residues. The germline gives CDR1 WNHNN, CDR2 SYGVQD (reference sequence). V gave up 3 bases and J gave up 0 bases, with 15 bases separating them. The CDR3 nucleotides read TGCGCCAGCAGTGATAGAGGGCCCCTTTTCTCCTACGAGCAGTACTTC. Its protein product is CASSDRGPLFSYEQYF.

V and J are TRBV29-1 and TRBJ2-6, with D unresolved. V was cut by 6 bases and J by 2 bases, with 5 bases left in between. CDR1 is SQVTM and CDR2 is ANQGSEA in the germline V gene. This CDR3 has 12 amino acids. The CDR3 protein is CSVAAGANVLTF. In DNA form, the CDR3 reads TGCAGCGTGGCAGCTGGGGCCAACGTCCTGACTTTC.

As to this clone: One junction end disagrees with the germline gene, perhaps due to a read error. The chain uses TRBV7-3 and TRBJ1-1, with D perhaps TRBD1 (5 bases). There are 15 residues in the CDR3. Germline V lookup: CDR1 SGHTA, CDR2 FQGTGA. The CDR3 DNA is TGTGCCAGCAGCTCCCTGGGCAGGGTGAAAACTGAAGCTTTCTTT. Its protein is CASSSLGRVKTEAFF. The full variable domain, completed using reference TRBV7-3 and TRBJ1-1, is GAGVSQTPSNKVTEKGKYVELRCDPISGHTALYWYRQSLGQGPEFLIYFQGTGAADDSGLPNDRFFAVRPEGSVSTLKIQRTERGDSAVYLCASSSLGRVKTEAFFGQGTRLTVV.

The rearrangement uses TRBV9 and TRBJ2-7; 10 positions agree with TRBD1. CDR1 SGDLS and CDR2 YYNGEE come from the germline V gene. V was pared by 4 bases and J by 6 bases, with 16 bases of the junction left unmatched. The CDR3 sequence is 17 residues long. CDR3: CASSPPCWGTGDCEQYF. The CDR3 DNA sequence: TGTGCCAGCAGCCCTCCCTGCTGGGGGACAGGGGATTGCGAGCAGTACTTC.

This rearrangement joins TRBV15 to TRBJ1-3, with D perhaps matching TRBD1 (5 bases). There are 16 residues in the CDR3. Trimming pared 4 bases from V and 0 bases from J, leaving 13 bases between. CDR1 is LNHNV, CDR2 YYDKDF, per germline (reference sequence). The CDR3 sequence: CATSKGRDPSGNTIYF. The CDR3 bases are TGTGCCACCAGCAAGGGGCGGGATCCCTCTGGAAACACCATATATTTT. The full variable domain, with the rest looked up from reference TRBV15 and TRBJ1-3, is DAMVIQNPRYQVTQFGKPVTLSCSQTLNHNVMYWYQQKSSQAPKLLFHYYDKDFNNEADTPDNFQSRRPNTSFCFLDIRSPGLGDTAMYLCATSKGRDPSGNTIYFGEGSWLTVV.

This clone was seen once. The DNA for the CDR3 is TGTGCCAGCAGACTTGCCCCTATCAACTCCTACGAGCAGTACTTC. Protein product: CASRLAPINSYEQYF. The chain uses TRBV5-5 and TRBJ2-7; D remains unclear. The CDR3 runs to 15 residues. V was pared by 5 bases and J by 0 bases, with 15 bases between. CDR1 is SGHKS, CDR2 YYEKEE, per germline (reference sequence).

V and J are TRBV13 and TRBJ2-3, with 13 positions matching TRBD2. Germline V gives CDR1 PRHDT, CDR2 FYEKMQ (reference sequence). This CDR3 spans 17 amino acids. V dropped 3 bases and J dropped 3; count of bases not matched to a gene: 6. The CDR3 coding sequence is TGTGCCAGCAGCTTCCTAAAGACTAGCGGGAGGACAGATACGCAGTATTTT. This sequence encodes CASSFLKTSGRTDTQYF.

This chain links TRBV5-1 with TRBJ1-3, with 9 bases matching TRBD1. This CDR3 has 16 residues. Germline assignment: CDR1 SGHRS and CDR2 YFSETQ. The J segment lost 4 bases and the V segment lost 4 bases, leaving 9 bases of the junction unmatched. The CDR3 sequence: CASSPEGQGGGNTIYF. DNA for the CDR3: TGCGCCAGCAGCCCAGAGGGACAGGGAGGGGGAAACACCATATATTTT.

The chain uses TRBV11-2 and TRBJ1-1; the D is unclear. The CDR3 runs to 13 residues. Germline-derived CDR1 and CDR2 are SGHAT and FQNNGV. V was pared by 0 bases and J by 3 bases, with 5 bases between. The CDR3 sequence: CASSLDSDTEAFF. The CDR3 DNA sequence: TGTGCCAGCAGCTTAGATTCGGACACTGAAGCTTTCTTT.

The CDR3, as DNA: TGTGCCAGCGGGGGGGCAGGAATAACAGCTAACTATGGCTACACCTTC. This gives the protein CASGGAGITANYGYTF. The genes are TRBV9 and TRBJ1-2, with D possibly being TRBD1 (6 bases). Germline lookup yields CDR1 SGDLS and CDR2 YYNGEE. This CDR3 has 16 residues. V lost 7 bases to trimming and J lost 0 bases, with 19 bases between them.

This chain links TRBV5-4 with TRBJ1-2, with TRBD1 identical over 7 bases. The trim removed 0 bases at V and 1 base at J, leaving 3 bases unmatched. CDR1 is SGHNT, CDR2 YYREEE, per germline (reference sequence). The CDR3 is 15 residues long. CDR3 residues: CASSLGQGFNYGYTF. The CDR3 nucleotides read TGTGCCAGCAGCTTGGGACAGGGCTTTAACTATGGCTACACCTTC.

This chain connects TRBV11-1 to TRBJ2-7, with D possibly matching TRBD2 (6 bases). Germline assignment: CDR1 SGHAT and CDR2 FQDESV (reference sequence). The V gene lost 4 bases and the J gene lost 7 bases, with 14 bases spanning the gap. CDR3 length: 13 residues. In nucleotides, the CDR3 is TGTGCCAGCAGCTCTAGCGCTCGCCCAGAGCAGTACTTC. Encoded protein: CASSSSARPEQYF.

The chain links TRBV6-6 to TRBJ2-7, with D maybe TRBD1 (6 bases). The germline V gene has CDR1 MNHNY and CDR2 SVGAGI (reference sequence). The CDR3 contains 13 residues. V was pared by 7 bases and J by 1 base, with 11 bases between. DNA for the CDR3: TGTGCCAGCACTCTCGGACAGTCCTACGAGCAGTACTTC. Residues: CASTLGQSYEQYF.

The rearrangement links TRBV29-1 to TRBJ1-4; D unclear. The CDR3 extends over 14 amino acids. In germline, CDR1 is SQVTM, CDR2 ANQGSEA. Trimming removed 4 bases at V and 10 bases at J, with 19 bases between. Written as DNA, the CDR3 is TGCAGCGTTGGGGAGGACGGATCGGTTGGAAAACTGTTTTTT. Translation: CSVGEDGSVGKLFF.

The chain joins TRBV7-6 to TRBJ1-4; TRBD1 agrees at 7 bases. The CDR3 is 16 residues long. Germline trimming cut 1 base from V and 0 bases from J; bases unmatched to any gene: 2. Germline-derived CDR1 and CDR2 are SGHVS and FNYEAQ. The CDR3 reads CASSLGQGPTNEKLFF. In DNA, the CDR3 is TGTGCCAGCAGCTTAGGACAGGGCCCAACTAATGAAAAACTGTTTTTT.